This record looks at one TCR beta chain sequence and its context. This sample stems from a study of blood T cell repertoires in COVID-19. Produced via immunoSEQ multiplex PCR; TCRdb's table is partial and in-frame only. The sample includes around 130,000 clones, 80% to 85% seen only once; the top ten take 8.5% to 9%. The CDR3 runs 11 residues. The V gene's germline CDR1 is SGHAT and CDR2 FQNNGV. V was pared by 0 bases and J by 9 bases, with 6 bases between. The chain couples TRBV11-2 to TRBJ2-7; D remains ambiguous. Sequencing was performed on peripheral blood. This receptor was identified in a young man with COVID-19, enrolled during active disease. In nucleotides, the CDR3 is TGTGCCAGCAGCTTAGAGACTTGGCAGTACTTC. It specifies CASSLETWQYF.